In this sample, the clone carrying this TCR beta chain turned up once. Source study methods: It was from reference gene primer amplification that nucleated cell counts were estimated. Data came from immunoSEQ multiplex PCR; TCRdb stores just in-frame clones and leaves some out. V, J and clone size are taken as reported in that table, and D and trimming were inferred from the DNA itself. Of about 270,000 clones listed, 81% were seen once; the top ten hold 2.5% to 3%. With 4 bases clipped from V and 2 bases from J, the junction kept 2 bases outside the gene matches. CDR1 and CDR2 from the germline V gene are SEHNR and FQNEAQ (reference sequence). This CDR3 is built from 13 residues. This specimen belongs to a study of blood T cell repertoires in COVID-19. Overall study context: Both acute and convalescent COVID-19 samples were obtained from the United States, Italy and Spain. Nucleic acid was either cDNA or gDNA, and it came from T cells, B-cell-depleted T cells, or PBMCs.

The sequencing input was peripheral blood. The receptor comes from an older woman with active or convalescent COVID-19. The genes are TRBV7-9 and TRBJ2-7; 7 positions agree with TRBD1. The CDR3, as DNA: TGTGCCAGCAGCTCACAGGGGACCTACGAGCAGTACTTC. It specifies CASSSQGTYEQYF.